This T cell receptor beta chain was profiled in a study of cytomegalovirus exposure and HLA in healthy donors. In the PCR, 60 Vbeta and 13 Jbeta primers were used. Only in-frame clones appear in the TCRdb table, and some are missing; sequencing was by immunoSEQ multiplex PCR. The sample lists around 150,000 clones; about 76% were seen once. Study results and limitations: With high specificity and sensitivity, the classifier reportedly diagnosed cytomegalovirus status. Presence/absence comparisons presumed near-even sequencing depth among donors. Reportedly, TCR beta sequences accurately predicted HLA-A and HLA-B alleles in most subjects. A list of about 160 TCR beta chains associated with cytomegalovirus was given.

As concerns this clone: The antigen is not known.

This clonotype originated in a woman in her thirties or forties in good health and CMV-seronegative. The sample comprised PBMCs.

CDR3 protein: CASRRGGPYNEQFF. The CDR3 nucleotides are TGTGCCAGCAGGAGGGGGGGCCCCTACAATGAGCAGTTCTTC. The J gene is TRBJ2-1, the V gene TRBV27, with D possibly TRBD2 on 7 matching bases. The V gene lost 6 bases and the J gene lost 2 bases, with 11 bases spanning the gap. The germline CDR1 and CDR2 sequences are MNHEY and SMNVEV (reference sequence). This CDR3 contains 14 residues.